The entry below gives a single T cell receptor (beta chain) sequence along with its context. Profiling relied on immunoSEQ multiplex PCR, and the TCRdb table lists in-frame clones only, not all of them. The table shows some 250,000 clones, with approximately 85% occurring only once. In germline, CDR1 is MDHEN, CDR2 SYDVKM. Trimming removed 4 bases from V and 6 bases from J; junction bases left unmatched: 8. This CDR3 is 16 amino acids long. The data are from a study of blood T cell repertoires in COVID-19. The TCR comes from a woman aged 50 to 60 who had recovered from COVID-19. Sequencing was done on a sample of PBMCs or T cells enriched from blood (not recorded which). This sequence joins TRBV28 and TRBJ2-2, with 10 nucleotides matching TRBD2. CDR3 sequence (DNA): TGTGCCAGCAGTTCCGGGACTAGCGTAGGTGCCGGGGAGCTGTTTTTT. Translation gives CASSSGTSVGAGELFF. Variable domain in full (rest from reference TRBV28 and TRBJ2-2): DVKVTQSSRYLVKRTGEKVFLECVQDMDHENMFWYRQDPGLGLRLIYFSYDVKMKEKGDIPEGYSVSREKKERFSLILESASTNQTSMYLCASSSGTSVGAGELFFGEGSRLTVL.